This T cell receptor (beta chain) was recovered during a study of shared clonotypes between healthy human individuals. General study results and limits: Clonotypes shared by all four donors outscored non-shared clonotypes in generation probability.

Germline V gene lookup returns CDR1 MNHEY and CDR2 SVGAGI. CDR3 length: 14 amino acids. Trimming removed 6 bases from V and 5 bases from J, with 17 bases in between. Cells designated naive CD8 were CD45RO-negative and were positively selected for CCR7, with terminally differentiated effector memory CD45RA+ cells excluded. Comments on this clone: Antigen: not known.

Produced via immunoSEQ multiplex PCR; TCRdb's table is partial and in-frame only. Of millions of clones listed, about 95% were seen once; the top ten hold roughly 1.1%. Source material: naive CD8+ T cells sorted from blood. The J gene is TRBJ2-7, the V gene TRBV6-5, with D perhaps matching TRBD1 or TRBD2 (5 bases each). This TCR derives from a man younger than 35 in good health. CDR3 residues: CASSVGTESNEQYF. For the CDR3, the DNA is TGTGCCAGCAGCGTTGGGACGGAGAGCAACGAGCAGTACTTC.